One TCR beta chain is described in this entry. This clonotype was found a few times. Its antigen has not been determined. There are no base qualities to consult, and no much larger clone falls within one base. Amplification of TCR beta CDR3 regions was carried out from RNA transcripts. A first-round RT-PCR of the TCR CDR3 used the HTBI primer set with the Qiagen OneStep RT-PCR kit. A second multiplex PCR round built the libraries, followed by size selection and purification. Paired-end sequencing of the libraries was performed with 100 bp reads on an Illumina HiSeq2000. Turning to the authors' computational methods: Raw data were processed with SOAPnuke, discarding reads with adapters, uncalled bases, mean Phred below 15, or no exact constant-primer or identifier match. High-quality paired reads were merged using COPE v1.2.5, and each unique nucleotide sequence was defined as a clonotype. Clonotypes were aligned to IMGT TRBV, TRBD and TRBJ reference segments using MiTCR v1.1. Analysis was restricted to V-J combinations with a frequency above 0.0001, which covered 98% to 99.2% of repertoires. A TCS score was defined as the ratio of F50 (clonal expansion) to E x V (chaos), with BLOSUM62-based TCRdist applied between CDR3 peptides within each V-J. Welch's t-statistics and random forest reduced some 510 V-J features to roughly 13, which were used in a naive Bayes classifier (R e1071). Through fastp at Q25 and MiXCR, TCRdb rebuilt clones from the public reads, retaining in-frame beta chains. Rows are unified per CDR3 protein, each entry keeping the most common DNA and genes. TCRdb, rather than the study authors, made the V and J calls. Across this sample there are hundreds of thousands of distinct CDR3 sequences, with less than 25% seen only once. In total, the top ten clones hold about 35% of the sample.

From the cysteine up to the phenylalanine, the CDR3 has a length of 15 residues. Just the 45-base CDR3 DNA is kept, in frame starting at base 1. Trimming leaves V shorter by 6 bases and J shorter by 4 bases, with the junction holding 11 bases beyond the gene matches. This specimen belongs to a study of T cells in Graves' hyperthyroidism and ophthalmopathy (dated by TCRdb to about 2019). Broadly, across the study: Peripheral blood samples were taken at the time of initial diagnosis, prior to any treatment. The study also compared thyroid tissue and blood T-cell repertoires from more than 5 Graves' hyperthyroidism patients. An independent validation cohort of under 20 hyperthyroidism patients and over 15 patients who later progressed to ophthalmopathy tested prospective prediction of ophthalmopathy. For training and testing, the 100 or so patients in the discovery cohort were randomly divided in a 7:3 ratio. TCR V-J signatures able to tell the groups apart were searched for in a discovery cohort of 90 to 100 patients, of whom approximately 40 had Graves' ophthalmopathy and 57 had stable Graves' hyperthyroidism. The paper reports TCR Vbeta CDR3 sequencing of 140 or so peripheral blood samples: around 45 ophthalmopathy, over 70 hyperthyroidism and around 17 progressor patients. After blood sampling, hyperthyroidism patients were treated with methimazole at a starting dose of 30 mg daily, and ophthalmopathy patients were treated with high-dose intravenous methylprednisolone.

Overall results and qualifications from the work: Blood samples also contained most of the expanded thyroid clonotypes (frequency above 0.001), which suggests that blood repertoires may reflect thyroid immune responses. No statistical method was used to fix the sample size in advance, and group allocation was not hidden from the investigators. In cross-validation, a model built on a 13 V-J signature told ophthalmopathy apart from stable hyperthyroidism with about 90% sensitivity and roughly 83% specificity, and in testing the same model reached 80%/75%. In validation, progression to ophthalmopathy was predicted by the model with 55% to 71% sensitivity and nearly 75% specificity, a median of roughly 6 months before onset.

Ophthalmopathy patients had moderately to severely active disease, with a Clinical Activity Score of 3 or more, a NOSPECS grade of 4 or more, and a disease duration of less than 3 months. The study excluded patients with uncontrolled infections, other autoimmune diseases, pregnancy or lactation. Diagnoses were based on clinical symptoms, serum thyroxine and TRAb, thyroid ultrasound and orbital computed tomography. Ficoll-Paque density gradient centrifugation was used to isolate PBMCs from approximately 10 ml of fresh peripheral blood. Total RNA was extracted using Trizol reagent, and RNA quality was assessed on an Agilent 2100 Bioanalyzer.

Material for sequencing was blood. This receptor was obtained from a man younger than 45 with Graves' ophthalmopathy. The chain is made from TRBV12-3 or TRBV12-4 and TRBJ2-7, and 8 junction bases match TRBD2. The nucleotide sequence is TGTGCCAGCAGCGATAGAGCGGGAGCAATTTACGAGCAGTACTTC. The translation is CASSDRAGAIYEQYF.